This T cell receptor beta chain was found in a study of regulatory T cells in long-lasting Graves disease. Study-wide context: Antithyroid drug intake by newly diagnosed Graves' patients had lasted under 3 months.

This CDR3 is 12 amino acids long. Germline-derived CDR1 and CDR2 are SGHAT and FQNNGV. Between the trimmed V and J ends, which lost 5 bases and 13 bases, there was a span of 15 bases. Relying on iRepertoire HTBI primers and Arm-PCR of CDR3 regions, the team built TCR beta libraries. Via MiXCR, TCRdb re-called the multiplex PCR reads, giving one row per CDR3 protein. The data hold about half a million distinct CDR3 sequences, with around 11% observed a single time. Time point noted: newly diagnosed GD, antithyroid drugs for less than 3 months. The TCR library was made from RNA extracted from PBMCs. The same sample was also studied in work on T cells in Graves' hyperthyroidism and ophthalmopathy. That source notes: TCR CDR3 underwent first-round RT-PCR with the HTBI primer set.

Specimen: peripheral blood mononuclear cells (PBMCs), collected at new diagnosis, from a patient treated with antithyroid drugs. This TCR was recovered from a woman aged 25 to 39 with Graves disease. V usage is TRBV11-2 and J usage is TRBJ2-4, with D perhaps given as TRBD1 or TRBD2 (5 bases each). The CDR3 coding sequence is TGTGCCAGCAGCACGGGACCTTTCAAACAGTACTTC. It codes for CASSTGPFKQYF.